The 15 T cell receptor beta chains in this list originate from one sample, sequenced in a study of OX40 agonist ivuxolimab in advanced cancers. Only in-frame clones appear in the TCRdb table, and some are missing; sequencing was by immunoSEQ multiplex PCR. Here the sample spans 25,000 to 30,000 clones, 85% being singletons. The sample here was CD4+ or CD8+ T cells sorted from blood, taken in a trial of the OX40 agonist ivuxolimab. These receptors were collected from an adult with an advanced solid tumor such as melanoma, head and neck, liver or kidney cancer.

The V gene is TRBV6-6, the J gene TRBJ2-1; no clear D. Germline V gene sequence: CDR1 MNHNY, CDR2 SVGAGI (reference sequence). The CDR3 consists of 15 residues. The V end lost 6 bases, the J end lost 4 bases, and 16 bases lay between the germline ends. CDR3 region: CASRHSEVRYNEQFF. The CDR3 nucleotides read TGTGCCAGCAGACACAGCGAAGTAAGGTACAATGAGCAGTTCTTC.

This chain links TRBV4-3 with TRBJ2-6; D remains unclear. The CDR3 consists of 16 residues. The germline gives CDR1 LGHNA, CDR2 YSLEER. V was clipped by 0 bases and J by 0 bases, with 6 bases between them. CDR3 region: CASSQESGSGANVLTF. The CDR3 DNA reads as TGCGCCAGCAGCCAAGAATCAGGCTCTGGGGCCAACGTCCTGACTTTC.

This chain links TRBV11-2 with TRBJ2-1; a possible D gene is TRBD2 (7 bases). V lost 7 bases and J 6 bases, leaving 13 bases between the germline ends. CDR3 length: 13 residues. CDR1 SGHAT and CDR2 FQNNGV come from the germline V gene. This CDR3 reads CASKKGGINEQFF. CDR3 nucleotide sequence: TGTGCCAGCAAAAAGGGGGGGATCAATGAGCAGTTCTTC.

This rearrangement joins TRBV7-2 to TRBJ2-1; maybe TRBD1 (6 bases). The CDR3 runs to 16 residues. From germline, CDR1 is SGHTA and CDR2 FQGNSA. Trimming cost V 6 bases and J 0 bases, with 15 bases left between them. In DNA form, the CDR3 reads TGTGCCAGCAGAGGCCGGGACACCAGCTCCTACAATGAGCAGTTCTTC. Translating gives CASRGRDTSSYNEQFF.

V usage is TRBV30 and J usage is TRBJ1-6; D possibly corresponds to TRBD1 (6 bases). Per the germline V gene, CDR1 is GTSNPN and CDR2 is SVGIG (reference sequence). The CDR3 extends over 13 amino acids. The ends were cut back, 5 bases at V and 12 bases at J, with 17 bases in the middle. CDR3 nucleotide sequence: TGTGCCTGGGGCCTCGGGGGCATTGGACCCCTCCACTTT. It specifies CAWGLGGIGPLHF.

V usage is TRBV27 and J usage is TRBJ2-7, with D uncertain. Trimming left V 2 bases short and J 0 bases short, with 8 bases between. Germline V gene lookup returns CDR1 MNHEY and CDR2 SMNVEV (reference sequence). The CDR3 consists of 14 residues. CDR3 loop: CASSLMGSSYEQYF. The CDR3 DNA reads as TGTGCCAGCAGTTTAATGGGAAGCTCCTACGAGCAGTACTTC.

This sequence joins TRBV25-1 and TRBJ1-1; TRBD1 is a possible D gene (6 bases). Trimming took 4 bases from V and 4 from J, leaving 10 bases between them. CDR1 is MGHDK and CDR2 is SYGVNS in the germline V gene. The CDR3 length is 13 residues. CDR3 nucleotides: TGTGCCAGCAGTGTTACCAGGGGCACTGAAGCTTTCTTT. Translation: CASSVTRGTEAFF.

CDR3 amino acids: CAGTGRGYTF. CDR3 nucleotide sequence: TGTGCCGGGACAGGGCGCGGCTACACCTTC. This chain links TRBV30 with TRBJ1-2; 9 positions agree with TRBD1. The CDR3 runs to 10 residues. Germline loops: CDR1 GTSNPN, CDR2 SVGIG (reference sequence). V lost 8 bases and J lost 8; bases outside the gene matches: 3.

This chain joins TRBV7-9 and TRBJ2-7, with 7 bases fitting TRBD1. The length of the CDR3 is 13 residues. Germline V gene data show CDR1 as SEHNR and CDR2 as FQNEAQ (reference sequence). V lost 4 bases to trimming and J lost 2 bases; unmatched junction nucleotides: 2. CDR3: CASSWDSTYEQYF. In DNA, the CDR3 is TGTGCCAGCAGCTGGGACAGCACCTACGAGCAGTACTTC.

The rearrangement links TRBV2 to TRBJ1-1; D gene unclear. V lost 4 bases and J 11 bases, leaving 14 bases between the germline ends. The V gene's germline CDR1 is SNHLY and CDR2 FYNNEI. This CDR3 is 12 amino acids long. The CDR3 DNA sequence: TGTGCCAGCAGTGTGACGGCCACTGGGGCTTTCTTT. Amino acid sequence: CASSVTATGAFF.

The chain links TRBV9 to TRBJ2-3; D may be TRBD1 (6 bases). Trimming pared 3 bases from V and 3 bases from J, leaving 14 bases between. Per the germline V gene, CDR1 is SGDLS and CDR2 is YYNGEE. This CDR3 contains 15 residues. In DNA form, the CDR3 reads TGTGCCAGCAGCGGGGGACATGTCAGGACAGATACGCAGTATTTT. Protein: CASSGGHVRTDTQYF.

This chain links TRBV4-1 with TRBJ2-7, with 8 bases matching TRBD1. V lost 1 base and J lost 4; bases outside the gene matches: 9. The germline gives CDR1 MGHRA, CDR2 YSYEKL. The CDR3 covers 16 residues. The CDR3 DNA reads TGCGCCAGCAGCCAAGCAGGGGGCAGCGGAGGATACGAGCAGTACTTC. Translating gives CASSQAGGSGGYEQYF.

The chain links TRBV2 to TRBJ1-4; D is unresolved. CDR1 is SNHLY and CDR2 is FYNNEI in the germline V gene. The germline V and J ends were trimmed by 8 bases and 5 bases, with 12 bases remaining between them. CDR3 size: 13 residues. Here the CDR3 DNA reads TGTGCCAGCGTACAGTCCAGGAATGAAAAACTGTTTTTT. This gives the protein CASVQSRNEKLFF.

The chain couples TRBV30 to TRBJ2-7; D is possibly TRBD1 (5 bases). CDR3 length: 15 amino acids. From germline, CDR1 is GTSNPN and CDR2 SVGIG (reference sequence). Trimming took 2 bases from V and 2 from J, leaving 16 bases between them. The CDR3 DNA reads TGTGCCTGGAGTAATTGGGGCGGACGACCCTACGAGCAGTACTTC. Translating gives CAWSNWGGRPYEQYF.

This clone was seen more than once but under ten times. The J gene is TRBJ1-2, the V gene TRBV14; the match to TRBD1 covers 10 bases. Losses at the gene ends were 5 bases for V and 3 bases for J; bases not matched to a gene: 6. Germline V gene lookup returns CDR1 SGHDN and CDR2 FVKESK. The CDR3 has 15 residues. The CDR3 spells CASSIDRGPYYGYTF. For the CDR3, the DNA is TGTGCCAGCAGCATAGACAGGGGGCCTTACTATGGCTACACCTTC.